One and the same sample provided the 26 T cell receptor beta chains below, sequenced in a study of blood T cells in healthy people across ages. With a J-beta primer mix and a sample-barcoded 5' primer, a second PCR ran 7 to 11 cycles. Using its own MiXCR run on the 5' RACE reads, TCRdb lists one record per CDR3 protein. The repertoire holds over 950,000 distinct CDR3 sequences, with about 51% as singletons. What was sequenced was blood. These receptor sequences come from a woman aged 55 to 70 in good health.

V usage is TRBV9 and J usage is TRBJ2-7; no clear D gene. The CDR3 consists of 15 residues. V lost 1 base and J 5 bases, leaving 16 bases between the germline ends. Germline lookup yields CDR1 SGDLS and CDR2 YYNGEE. The CDR3 region is CASSVSPLRVHEQYF. The CDR3 nucleotides are TGTGCCAGCAGCGTATCCCCACTCAGAGTCCACGAGCAGTACTTC.

This clonotype showed up just a few times. The V gene is TRBV5-1, the J gene TRBJ2-7, with TRBD1 identical over 8 bases. The J segment lost 3 bases and the V segment lost 3 bases, leaving 5 bases of the junction unmatched. The CDR3 is 14 amino acids. Per germline, CDR1 SGHRS and CDR2 YFSETQ. The CDR3, as DNA: TGCGCCAGCAGCTCGGGACAGGCACTCTACGAGCAGTACTTC. As protein: CASSSGQALYEQYF. The entire variable domain, with the rest obtained from reference TRBV5-1 and TRBJ2-7, is as follows: KAGVTQTPRYLIKTRGQQVTLSCSPISGHRSVSWYQQTPGQGLQFLFEYFSETQRNKGNFPGRFSGRQFSNSRSEMNVSTLELGDSALYLCASSSGQALYEQYFGPGTRLTVT.

The rearrangement links TRBV4-2 to TRBJ2-3, with D possibly matching TRBD2 (6 bases). Germline lookup yields CDR1 LGHNA and CDR2 YNFKEQ. V was shortened by 0 bases and J by 2 bases, with 15 bases between the two germline ends. CDR3 length: 17 amino acids. The CDR3 is CASSQEVGGLLTDTQYF. The CDR3 coding sequence is TGTGCCAGCAGCCAAGAGGTTGGAGGGCTACTCACAGATACGCAGTATTTT.

V is TRBV29-1 and J is TRBJ1-6; the match to TRBD1 covers 7 bases. Trimming cost V 7 bases and J 7 bases; bases outside gene matches: 7. CDR1 and CDR2 from the germline V gene are SQVTM and ANQGSEA. The CDR3 consists of 13 residues. CDR3 DNA: TGCAGCGCTATGACAGGGCCCAATTCACCCCTCCACTTT. This sequence encodes CSAMTGPNSPLHF.

The chain is built from TRBV29-1 and TRBJ2-7; tentative D call: TRBD2 (5 bases). The J call may not be correct, given that the DNA end is closer to TRBJ2-1. The length of the CDR3 is 14 residues. Per germline, CDR1 SQVTM and CDR2 ANQGSEA. The CDR3 protein is CSVRKTGKGNEQFF. The CDR3 DNA reads TGCAGCGTGCGAAAAACGGGAAAGGGCAATGAGCAGTTCTTC.

In its sample, this clonotype was seen a few times. The chain employs TRBV6-5 and TRBJ2-6; maybe TRBD2 (6 bases). The CDR3 has 13 amino acids. CDR1 and CDR2 (germline): MNHEY, SVGAGI. Trimming shortened V by 8 bases and J by 2 bases, and 7 bases separated the two germline ends. Here the CDR3 reads CASVAAGANVLTF. The CDR3 DNA follows: TGTGCCAGCGTAGCGGCTGGGGCCAACGTCCTGACTTTC.

The chain has TRBV5-1 and TRBJ2-2; D ambiguous. V shed 0 bases and J shed 6 bases, with 6 bases lying between them. The CDR3 has 13 residues. The germline CDR1 and CDR2 sequences are SGHRS and YFSETQ. This CDR3 reads CASSLAHAGELFF. The DNA of the CDR3 is TGCGCCAGCAGCTTGGCCCACGCCGGGGAGCTGTTTTTT.

This chain joins TRBV6-2 or TRBV6-3 and TRBJ2-7; 8 bases fit TRBD1. Germline trimming cut 6 bases from V and 4 bases from J; bases unmatched to any gene: 14. The CDR3 spans 16 residues. The germline V gene has CDR1 MNHEY and CDR2 SVGEGT. The CDR3 bases are TGTGCCAGCAGCACGACCCGGACAGGGTTGAGGTACGAGCAGTACTTC. Translated, it gives CASSTTRTGLRYEQYF.

This clonotype was seen more than once but under ten times. The V and J genes are TRBV6-6 and TRBJ2-7; D call uncertain. Germline V gene data show CDR1 as MNHNY and CDR2 as SVGAGI (reference sequence). Deletions cut 5 bases from V and 2 bases from J, with 10 bases between. CDR3 length: 13 residues. CDR3 sequence reads: CASSDGGTYEQYF. CDR3 sequence (DNA): TGTGCCAGCAGTGATGGCGGAACCTACGAGCAGTACTTC.

This clonotype has a handful of counts. The chain carries TRBV20-1 and TRBJ2-1, with D unresolved. The CDR3 is 12 amino acids. With 5 bases removed from V and 6 bases from J, the gap between germline ends came to 11 bases. CDR1 and CDR2 (germline): DFQATT, SNEGSKA (reference sequence). DNA for the CDR3: TGCAGTGCTCTTAGACGGGTCAATGAGCAGTTCTTC. It is translated as CSALRRVNEQFF.

The chain carries TRBV29-1 and TRBJ2-4; TRBD2 matches 10 bases. TRBJ2-7 explains the end of the DNA better; the J call may be wrong. This CDR3 region has 12 residues. Germline CDR1 reads SQVTM; CDR2 reads ANQGSEA. CDR3 sequence (DNA): TGCAGCGTGGGACTAGCGACGGACGAGCAGTACTTC. Translating gives CSVGLATDEQYF.

The chain uses TRBV6-5 and TRBJ2-7, with 7 bases matching TRBD1. CDR1 MNHEY and CDR2 SVGAGI come from the germline V gene. Unmatched junction bases numbered 8, after V lost 4 bases and J lost 2 bases. This CDR3 has 15 residues. CDR3 amino acids: CASSLRQGITYEQYF. The DNA of the CDR3 is TGTGCCAGCAGTTTGAGACAGGGAATAACCTACGAGCAGTACTTC.

This clonotype has ten or more counts. The CDR3 sequence: CSVDTGVTDTQYF. The CDR3 region has the DNA TGCAGCGTTGATACTGGGGTTACAGATACGCAGTATTTT. The rearrangement joins TRBV29-1 to TRBJ2-3; D gene ambiguous. The ends were cut back, 3 bases at V and 3 bases at J, with 10 bases in the middle. Germline V gene sequence: CDR1 SQVTM, CDR2 ANQGSEA. CDR3 length: 13 residues.

The V gene is TRBV7-9, the J gene TRBJ2-1; D ambiguous. The V gene lost 7 bases and the J gene lost 9 bases, with 13 bases spanning the gap. Germline CDR1 and CDR2: SEHNR and FQNEAQ (reference sequence). The CDR3 is 12 residues long. CDR3 nucleotides: TGTGCCAGCACTCCCGTTTGGAGTGAGCAGTTCTTC. Protein: CASTPVWSEQFF. Together with reference TRBV7-9 and TRBJ2-1, the CDR3 gives the full variable domain: DTGVSQNPRHKITKRGQNVTFRCDPISEHNRLYWYRQTLGQGPEFLTYFQNEAQLEKSRLLSDRFSAERPKGSFSTLEIQRTEQGDSAMYLCASTPVWSEQFFGPGTRLTVL.

This chain uses TRBV6-5 with TRBJ2-7; D is possibly TRBD1 or TRBD2 (6 bases each). Trimming took 5 bases from V and 6 from J, leaving 11 bases between them. The CDR3 extends over 12 amino acids. From germline, CDR1 is MNHEY and CDR2 SVGAGI. The CDR3: CASSPGGGEQYF. The CDR3 DNA follows: TGTGCCAGCAGTCCCGGAGGGGGCGAGCAGTACTTC.

This clonotype has only a few counts. The chain joins TRBV5-5 to TRBJ2-5; 8 bases align to TRBD2. This CDR3 region has 16 residues. CDR1 and CDR2 from the germline V gene are SGHKS and YYEKEE (reference sequence). With V trimmed by 1 base and J by 2 bases, 7 bases remained unmatched. The CDR3 nucleotides are TGTGCCAGCAGCTTGCCAGCGGGAGTAGGACAAGAGACCCAGTACTTC. It translates to CASSLPAGVGQETQYF.

This clonotype was seen more than once but under ten times. The chain couples TRBV29-1 to TRBJ2-5; 7 nucleotides match TRBD1. V lost 7 bases and J lost 5; bases outside the gene matches: 10. CDR3 length equals 13 residues. Germline V gives CDR1 SQVTM, CDR2 ANQGSEA. CDR3 protein: CSAQTGNRETQYF. CDR3 in DNA: TGCAGCGCCCAGACAGGGAACAGGGAGACCCAGTACTTC. Supplemented by reference TRBV29-1 and TRBJ2-5, the full variable domain reads SAVISQKPSRDICQRGTSLTIQCQVDSQVTMMFWYRQQPGQSLTLIATANQGSEATYESGFVIDKFPISRPNLTFSTLTVSNMSPEDSSIYLCSAQTGNRETQYFGPGTRLLVL.

CDR3 region: CSVVWVENIQYF. CDR3 in DNA: TGCAGCGTGGTATGGGTTGAAAACATTCAGTACTTC. V usage is TRBV29-1 and J usage is TRBJ2-4; D is undetermined. The germline V gene encodes CDR1 SQVTM and CDR2 ANQGSEA. CDR3 length equals 12 residues. V was cut by 6 bases and J by 5 bases, with 11 bases left in between.

This clonotype was picked up many times. The chain is built from TRBV7-9 and TRBJ2-1; D is unresolved. This CDR3 is 12 amino acids long. The germline gives CDR1 SEHNR, CDR2 FQNEAQ (reference sequence). The ends were cut back, 5 bases at V and 15 bases at J, with 17 bases in the middle. Here the CDR3 reads CASSHPRSPRFF. The CDR3 DNA sequence: TGTGCCAGCAGCCACCCCCGGTCCCCGCGGTTCTTC. The full variable domain, rest sourced from reference TRBV7-9 and TRBJ2-1, is DTGVSQNPRHKITKRGQNVTFRCDPISEHNRLYWYRQTLGQGPEFLTYFQNEAQLEKSRLLSDRFSAERPKGSFSTLEIQRTEQGDSAMYLCASSHPRSPRFFGPGTRLTVL.

CDR3 region: CASRRAGYSYEQYF. The CDR3 DNA reads TGTGCCAGCAGGCGAGCGGGATACTCCTACGAGCAGTACTTC. The chain couples TRBV28 to TRBJ2-7; TRBD2 matches at 7 bases. The CDR3 contains 14 residues. The ends lost 6 bases at V and 0 bases at J; junction bases unmatched: 5. Germline CDR1 is MDHEN and CDR2 is SYDVKM. The full variable domain, rest sourced from reference TRBV28 and TRBJ2-7, is DVKVTQSSRYLVKRTGEKVFLECVQDMDHENMFWYRQDPGLGLRLIYFSYDVKMKEKGDIPEGYSVSREKKERFSLILESASTNQTSMYLCASRRAGYSYEQYFGPGTRLTVT.

The CDR3: CASSLPDGAYEQYF. The CDR3 nucleotides read TGCGCCAGCAGCTTACCGGACGGAGCCTACGAGCAGTACTTC. This chain connects TRBV5-1 to TRBJ2-7; D is uncertain. CDR3 length: 14 residues. V was clipped by 2 bases and J by 2 bases, with 11 bases between them. CDR1 is SGHRS and CDR2 is YFSETQ in the germline V gene.

Concerning this clonotype itself: At one end, the junction sequence differs from germline, possibly due to a read error. The rearrangement uses TRBV4-2 and TRBJ2-7; D is ambiguous. This CDR3 has 13 residues. Germline loops: CDR1 LGHNA, CDR2 YNFKEQ. The CDR3 coding sequence is TGTACCAGCAGCCAAGATCCGTCAGACGAGCAGTACTTC. As protein: CTSSQDPSDEQYF.

The rearrangement uses TRBV5-4 and TRBJ2-1; TRBD2 matches 9 bases. The junction had 6 bases not matched to a gene; V was cut back by 3 bases and J by 5 bases. CDR1 SGHNT and CDR2 YYREEE come from the germline V gene (reference sequence). The CDR3 extends over 15 amino acids. The CDR3 DNA is TGTGCCAGCAGCTGGCGGGAGGGGGGGAACAATGAGCAGTTCTTC. As protein: CASSWREGGNNEQFF.

The chain is built from TRBV20-1 and TRBJ1-1, with D uncertain. V was clipped by 6 bases and J by 1 base, with 6 bases between them. The germline V gene encodes CDR1 DFQATT and CDR2 SNEGSKA (reference sequence). The CDR3 loop spans 11 amino acids. CDR3 DNA: TGCAGTGCAATCGGGAACACTGAAGCTTTCTTT. Translating gives CSAIGNTEAFF.

J is TRBJ1-2 and V is TRBV6-1; no definite D call. This CDR3 has 13 amino acids. CDR1 and CDR2 from the germline V gene are MNHNS and SASEGT. V lost 2 bases, J lost 2 bases, and 6 bases lay in between. CDR3 bases: TGTGCCAGCAGTGAACCTGGGAACTATGGCTACACCTTC. Translation gives CASSEPGNYGYTF.

The gene calls are TRBV5-1 and TRBJ1-4; D may be TRBD1 (6 bases). V was trimmed by 1 base and J by 5 bases, leaving 12 bases between them. Looked up from germline, CDR1 is SGHRS and CDR2 is YFSETQ. This CDR3 has 15 residues. As DNA, the CDR3 is TGCGCCAGCAGCTTGTGGCCAGGGGCGAATGAAAAACTGTTTTTT. It translates to CASSLWPGANEKLFF.